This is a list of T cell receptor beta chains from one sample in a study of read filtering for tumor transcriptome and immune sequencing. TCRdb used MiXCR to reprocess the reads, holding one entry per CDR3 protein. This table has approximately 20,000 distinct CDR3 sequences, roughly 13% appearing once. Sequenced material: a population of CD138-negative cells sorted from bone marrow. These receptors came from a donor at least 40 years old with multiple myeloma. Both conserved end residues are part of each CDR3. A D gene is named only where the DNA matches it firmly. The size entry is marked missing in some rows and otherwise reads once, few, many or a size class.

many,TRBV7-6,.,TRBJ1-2,CASSLSGYNGYTF,TGTGCCAGCAGCTTGTCAGGGTACAATGGCTACACCTTC
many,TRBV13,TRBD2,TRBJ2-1,CASSLGRTSVDEQFF,TGTGCCAGCAGCTTAGGCCGTACTAGCGTGGATGAGCAGTTCTTC
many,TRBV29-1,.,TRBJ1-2,CSVEGGPTTNYGYTF,TGCAGCGTTGAAGGGGGTCCGACGACTAACTATGGCTACACCTTC
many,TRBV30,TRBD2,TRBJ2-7,CAWSDTSVARSYEQYF,TGTGCCTGGAGTGATACTAGCGTTGCCCGCTCCTACGAGCAGTACTTC
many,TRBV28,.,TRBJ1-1,CASSLRGRTEAFF,TGTGCCAGCAGTTTAAGGGGCAGAACTGAAGCTTTCTTT
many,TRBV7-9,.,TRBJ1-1,CASSLALNTEAFF,TGTGCCAGCAGCTTAGCGCTGAACACTGAAGCTTTCTTT
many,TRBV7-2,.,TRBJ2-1,CASSSLAFEQFF,TGTGCCAGCAGCTCTCTAGCTTTTGAGCAGTTCTTC
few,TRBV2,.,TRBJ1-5,CASSEGRGVSQPQHF,TGTGCCAGCAGTGAAGGTAGGGGGGTCAGTCAGCCCCAGCATTTT
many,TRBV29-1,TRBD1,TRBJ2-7,CSVGDRIEQYF,TGCAGCGTTGGGGACAGGATCGAGCAGTACTTC
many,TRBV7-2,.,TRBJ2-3,CASSSRASTDTQYF,TGTGCCAGCAGCTCCCGTGCTAGCACAGATACGCAGTATTTT
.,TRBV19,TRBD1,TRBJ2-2,CASRPPRQGLGTGELFF,TGTGCCAGTAGACCTCCACGACAGGGGCTAGGCACCGGGGAGCTGTTTTTT
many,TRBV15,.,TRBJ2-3,CATSTTAGTQYF,TGTGCCACCAGCACAACAGCGGGTACGCAGTATTTT
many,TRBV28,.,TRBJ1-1,CASTAGLANTEAFF,TGTGCCAGCACCGCTGGACTAGCGAACACTGAAGCTTTCTTT
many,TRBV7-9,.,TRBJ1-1,CASSLTTGGEAFF,TGTGCCAGCAGCTTAACGACAGGAGGTGAAGCTTTCTTT
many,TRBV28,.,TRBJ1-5,CASGHQPQHF,TGTGCCAGCGGGCACCAGCCCCAGCATTTT
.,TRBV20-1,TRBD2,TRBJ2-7,CSAVTSGRAYEQYF,TGCAGTGCTGTGACTAGCGGGAGGGCCTACGAGCAGTACTTC
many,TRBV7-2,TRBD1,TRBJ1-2,CASSMTGALDYGYTF,TGTGCCAGCAGCATGACAGGGGCCCTTGATTATGGCTACACCTTC
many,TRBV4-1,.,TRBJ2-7,CASSQAVATGYEQYF,TGCGCCAGCAGCCAAGCCGTGGCAACGGGCTACGAGCAGTACTTC
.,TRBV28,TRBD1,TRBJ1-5,CASRLGTAFNQPQHF,TGTGCCAGCAGGTTGGGGACAGCCTTTAATCAGCCCCAGCATTTT
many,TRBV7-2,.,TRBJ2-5,CASSLGGERQETQYF,TGTGCCAGCAGCTTAGGAGGCGAGCGGCAAGAGACCCAGTACTTC
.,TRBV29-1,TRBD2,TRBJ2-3,CSVIPLAGERDTQYF,TGCAGCGTCATTCCACTAGCGGGAGAGCGAGATACGCAGTATTTT
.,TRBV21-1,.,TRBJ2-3,CASSGCESGGETDTQYF,TGTGCCAGCAGCGGTTGTGAGAGCGGGGGGGAGACAGATACGCAGTATTTT
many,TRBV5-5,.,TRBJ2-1,CASSLEAETYNEQFF,TGTGCCAGCAGCTTGGAGGCAGAAACCTACAATGAGCAGTTCTTC
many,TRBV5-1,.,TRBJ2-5,CASSLVSLPETQYF,TGCGCCAGCAGCTTGGTGTCACTTCCAGAGACCCAGTACTTC
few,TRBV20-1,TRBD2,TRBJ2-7,CSAISGTSGISYEQYF,TGCAGTGCTATATCCGGGACTAGCGGGATCTCCTACGAGCAGTACTTC
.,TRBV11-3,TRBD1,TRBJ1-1,CASSARQGMNTEAFF,TGTGCCAGCAGCGCCAGACAGGGAATGAACACTGAAGCTTTCTTT
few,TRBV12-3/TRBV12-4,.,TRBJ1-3,CASSSPVEGDYGNTIYF,TGTGCCAGCAGTTCCCCCGTGGAGGGGGATTACGGAAACACCATATATTTT
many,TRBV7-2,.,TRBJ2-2,CASSSVAGELFF,TGTGCCAGCAGCTCGGTGGCCGGGGAGCTGTTTTTT
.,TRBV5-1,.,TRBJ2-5,CASGQGGMETQYF,TGCGCCAGCGGTCAGGGTGGAATGGAGACCCAGTACTTC
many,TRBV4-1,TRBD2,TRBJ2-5,CASSQDGTSGYQETQYF,TGCGCCAGCAGCCAAGATGGGACTAGCGGGTACCAAGAGACCCAGTACTTC
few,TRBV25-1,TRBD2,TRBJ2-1,CASSELGLAGSYNEQFF,TGTGCCAGCAGTGAATTAGGACTAGCGGGCTCCTACAATGAGCAGTTCTTC
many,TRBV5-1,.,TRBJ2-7,CASSLAVDSYEQYF,TGCGCCAGCAGCTTGGCCGTCGACTCCTACGAGCAGTACTTC
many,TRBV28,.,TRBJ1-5,CASSAGGTSNQPQHF,TGTGCCAGCAGCGCGGGGGGAACCAGCAATCAGCCCCAGCATTTT
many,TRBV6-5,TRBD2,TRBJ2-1,CASSRTSGSGVNEQFF,TGTGCCAGCAGCCGGACTAGCGGGAGTGGTGTGAATGAGCAGTTCTTC
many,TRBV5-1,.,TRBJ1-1,CASSSGGVMNTEAFF,TGCGCCAGCAGCTCGGGGGGGGTGATGAACACTGAAGCTTTCTTT
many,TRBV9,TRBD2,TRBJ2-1,CASSFRTSGRTDNEQFF,TGTGCCAGCAGCTTCAGGACTAGCGGGAGGACAGACAATGAGCAGTTCTTC
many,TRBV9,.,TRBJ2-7,CASSVEAGGVLYEQYF,TGTGCCAGCAGCGTAGAGGCTGGGGGAGTTTTATACGAGCAGTACTTC
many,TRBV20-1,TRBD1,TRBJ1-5,CSAPSPGGGQPQHF,TGCAGTGCCCCATCCCCAGGGGGCGGTCAGCCCCAGCATTTT
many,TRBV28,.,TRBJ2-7,CASSSGRWNVGSPSYEQYF,TGTGCCAGCAGCTCCGGGCGGTGGAACGTCGGGTCGCCCTCCTACGAGCAGTACTTC
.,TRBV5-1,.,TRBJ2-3,CASSRDVGATDTQYF,TGCGCCAGCAGCCGTGACGTTGGGGCAACAGATACGCAGTATTTC
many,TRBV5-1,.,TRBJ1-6,CASSLAGEDSPLHF,TGCGCCAGCAGCCTGGCAGGGGAAGATTCACCCCTCCACTTT
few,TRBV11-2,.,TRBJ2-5,CASSEDVRVQETQYF,TGTGCCAGCAGCGAGGATGTTCGGGTCCAAGAGACCCAGTACTTC
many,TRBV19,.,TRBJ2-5,CASSIPQETQYF,TGTGCCAGTAGTATACCCCAAGAGACCCAGTACTTC
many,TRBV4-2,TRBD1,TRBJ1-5,CASSTGQGDQPQHF,TGTGCCAGCAGCACGGGACAGGGTGATCAGCCCCAGCATTTT
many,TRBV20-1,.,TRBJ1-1,CSAPIQGLNTEAFF,TGCAGTGCCCCTATACAGGGATTGAACACTGAAGCTTTCTTT
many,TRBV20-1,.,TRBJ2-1,CSASERPYNEQFF,TGCAGTGCTAGTGAGCGCCCATACAATGAGCAGTTCTTC
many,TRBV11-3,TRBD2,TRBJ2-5,CASSLGLAAGRETQYF,TGTGCCAGCAGCCTCGGACTAGCGGCGGGGAGAGAGACCCAGTACTTC
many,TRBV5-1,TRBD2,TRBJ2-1,CASSFGLAGVAEQFF,TGCGCCAGCAGCTTCGGACTAGCGGGAGTCGCTGAGCAGTTCTTC